The present T cell receptor beta chain was sequenced within a study of T cells expressing NK-cell markers. Across the study: Source material for TCR beta repertoires consisted of sorted CD3+CD56+NKG2C+, CD3+CD56+NKG2C- and CD3+CD56-NKG2C+ T cells. Study-level points and caveats: About 6 donors had dominant NKG2C+ clonotypes that comprised about 1.0-7.0% of their CD8+ T cells.

The CDR3 consists of 14 residues. Germline V gives CDR1 MDHEN, CDR2 SYDVKM. A remark on this clonotype: Its antigen is not identified.

TCRdb re-called the 5' RACE reads and catalogs CDR3 proteins one per entry, DNA excluded. The sample data list some 410,000 distinct CDR3 sequences. The TCR comes from a woman aged 18-70 years in good health. V is TRBV28 and J is TRBJ1-1. Sequencing used blood T cells: a sorted CD56 or NKG2C T cell subset, CD4+ or CD8+ T cells, or bulk PBMC T cells (not recorded which). The CDR3 here is CASSLPGRTTEAFF.